This T cell receptor (beta chain) was profiled in a study of blood T cells in healthy people across ages. Germline CDR1 SGHAT, CDR2 FQNNGV. V lost 1 base to trimming and J lost 6 bases, with 4 bases between them. The CDR3 spans 12 residues. The authors ran a second PCR of 7 to 11 cycles using a sample-barcoded 5' primer and a J-beta primer mix. Using its own MiXCR run on the 5' RACE reads, TCRdb lists one record per CDR3 protein. The sample includes about 1.5 million distinct CDR3 sequences, 35% to 45% of them seen just once. Every donor gave roughly 9.2 milliliters of peripheral blood. Per-sample PBMC isolation yielded at least 7 million cells. This clonotype has a count of ten or more.

The sequence was obtained from a young woman in good health. J is TRBJ2-1 and V is TRBV11-2; D remains ambiguous. Sequencing was done on a sample of blood. The CDR3 DNA follows: TGTGCCAGCAGCTTAGGAACCAATGAGCAGTTCTTC. Its protein product is CASSLGTNEQFF.